The 16 T cell receptor beta chains presented below share a single source sample, sequenced in a study of blood T cell repertoires in COVID-19. Assay used: immunoSEQ multiplex PCR; TCRdb lists only in-frame clones, some missing. The sample contains some 250,000 clones, around 83% of which appear only once. Sequencing used peripheral blood. The source is a woman between 18 and 29 years old with acute or convalescent COVID-19.

This rearrangement joins TRBV7-8 to TRBJ1-2; tentative D call: TRBD1 (6 bases). V shed 5 bases and J shed 2 bases, with 21 bases lying between them. Germline CDR1 is SGHVS and CDR2 is FQNEAQ. The CDR3 is 17 residues long. CDR3 protein: CASSDDLTGRENYGYTF. In DNA form, the CDR3 reads TGTGCCAGCAGCGACGATCTTACAGGGCGCGAGAACTATGGCTACACCTTC.

The CDR3 loop is CASSGEKINNEQFF. Written as DNA, the CDR3 is TGTGCCAGCAGTGGGGAGAAGATAAACAATGAGCAGTTCTTC. The chain carries TRBV25-1 and TRBJ2-1; D might be TRBD2 (5 bases). V was clipped by 4 bases and J by 5 bases, with 12 bases between them. The V gene's germline CDR1 is MGHDK and CDR2 SYGVNS. The CDR3 consists of 14 residues.

This chain joins TRBV27 and TRBJ1-5, with 11 bases fitting TRBD1. Trimming removed 5 bases from V and 4 bases from J; junction bases left unmatched: 10. Germline V lookup: CDR1 MNHEY, CDR2 SMNVEV (reference sequence). The CDR3 is 17 residues long. CDR3 in DNA: TGTGCCAGCAGTGCTTCCCCGGGACAGGGGGTAAATCAGCCCCAGCATTTT. It specifies CASSASPGQGVNQPQHF.

The table lists this clone with a few counts. The chain combines TRBV5-1 with TRBJ2-2, with D perhaps matching TRBD1 (5 bases). V was shortened by 0 bases and J by 4 bases, with 13 bases between the two germline ends. The germline V gene encodes CDR1 SGHRS and CDR2 YFSETQ. The CDR3 length is 16 residues. CDR3 sequence (DNA): TGCGCCAGCAGCTTGGGGTTGACAGTTGGCACCGGGGAGCTGTTTTTT. The encoded protein is CASSLGLTVGTGELFF.

The sample holds a few counts of this clone. The chain has TRBV5-1 and TRBJ1-2; D ambiguous. CDR3 length: 14 residues. CDR1 SGHRS and CDR2 YFSETQ come from the germline V gene. The V end was cut by 0 bases, the J end by 8 bases, with 14 bases between. The CDR3 coding sequence is TGCGCCAGCAGCTTGGGTGGGGTGTCGGGAGGCTACACCTTC. Its translation: CASSLGGVSGGYTF. The whole variable domain, remainder taken from reference TRBV5-1 and TRBJ1-2, is KAGVTQTPRYLIKTRGQQVTLSCSPISGHRSVSWYQQTPGQGLQFLFEYFSETQRNKGNFPGRFSGRQFSNSRSEMNVSTLELGDSALYLCASSLGGVSGGYTFGSGTRLTVV.

The V gene is TRBV20-1, the J gene TRBJ1-1, with D possibly TRBD1 on 6 matching bases. Germline V CDR1 and CDR2: DFQATT, SNEGSKA (reference sequence). Trimming left V 3 bases short and J 0 bases short, with 8 bases between. The CDR3 loop spans 13 amino acids. The CDR3 region is CSASTGLNTEAFF. The CDR3 DNA is TGCAGTGCTAGTACAGGGCTGAACACTGAAGCTTTCTTT.

J is TRBJ1-3 and V is TRBV6-2 or TRBV6-3; D not resolved. There are 13 residues in the CDR3. The germline CDR1 and CDR2 sequences are MNHEY and SVGEGT. The V end lost 3 bases, the J end lost 8 bases, and 11 bases lay between the germline ends. The CDR3 sequence: CASSYADGDTIYF. The DNA for the CDR3 is TGTGCCAGCAGTTATGCCGACGGGGACACCATATATTTT.

This chain joins TRBV27 and TRBJ1-4; D is perhaps TRBD1 (5 bases). The V gene lost 6 bases and the J gene lost 7 bases, with 21 bases spanning the gap. The CDR3 has 16 residues. Germline V lookup: CDR1 MNHEY, CDR2 SMNVEV (reference sequence). In nucleotides, the CDR3 is TGTGCCAGCAGCTCGTCGACGGGGAGGGGAAGTGAAAAACTGTTTTTT. It translates to CASSSSTGRGSEKLFF.

This chain uses TRBV4-2 with TRBJ1-4, with D unclear. Germline loops: CDR1 LGHNA, CDR2 YNFKEQ. V was clipped by 1 base and J by 0 bases, with 6 bases between them. The CDR3 contains 15 residues. CDR3 in amino acids: CASSQVAATNEKLFF. CDR3 in DNA: TGTGCCAGCAGCCAAGTGGCAGCAACTAATGAAAAACTGTTTTTT.

The V gene is TRBV24-1, the J gene TRBJ1-5; 9 nucleotides agree with TRBD1. Trimming removed 4 bases from V and 7 bases from J; junction bases left unmatched: 4. Germline values: CDR1 KGHDR, CDR2 SFDVKD. The CDR3 sequence is 14 residues long. DNA for the CDR3: TGTGCCACCAGTGAACAGGGGGCAGGGCAGCCCCAGCATTTT. Its protein is CATSEQGAGQPQHF.

V is TRBV14 and J is TRBJ2-5; TRBD2 matches 9 bases. This CDR3 has 15 amino acids. The germline gives CDR1 SGHDN, CDR2 FVKESK. V lost 0 bases, J lost 7 bases, and 6 bases stayed unmatched. The CDR3 loop reads CASSQEIAGDGTQYF. DNA for the CDR3: TGTGCCAGCAGCCAAGAGATAGCGGGGGATGGGACCCAGTACTTC.

This chain links TRBV29-1 with TRBJ1-4; 9 bases are a match to TRBD1. Germline V lookup: CDR1 SQVTM, CDR2 ANQGSEA. J lost 5 bases, V lost 0 bases, and 7 bases had no gene match. This CDR3 spans 16 amino acids. The CDR3 here is CSVEENTGGINEKLFF. CDR3 sequence (DNA): TGCAGCGTTGAAGAGAATACAGGGGGCATAAATGAAAAACTGTTTTTT.

The gene calls are TRBV4-3 and TRBJ2-7; TRBD1 matches at 8 bases. The CDR3 has 15 residues. Germline CDR1 and CDR2: LGHNA and YSLEER. V was pared by 4 bases and J by 4 bases, with 9 bases of the junction left unmatched. Here the CDR3 DNA reads TGCGCCAGCAGCCTCTCGACAGGGGAGCTTTACGAGCAGTACTTC. It yields the protein CASSLSTGELYEQYF.

This chain uses TRBV3-1 (or the pseudogene TRBV3-2) with TRBJ1-2; no definite D call. CDR1 and CDR2 from the germline V gene are LGHDT and YNNKEL (reference sequence). The CDR3 is made up of 12 amino acids. Trimming removed 1 base at V and 10 bases at J, with 10 bases between. The CDR3 is CASSQALGFYTF. The DNA of the CDR3 is TGTGCCAGCAGCCAAGCACTAGGATTCTACACCTTC.

The J gene is TRBJ2-3, the V gene TRBV2; 9 bases map to TRBD1. The CDR3 loop spans 16 amino acids. Germline assignment: CDR1 SNHLY and CDR2 FYNNEI. V was clipped by 6 bases and J by 4 bases; unmatched bases: 11. The CDR3 sequence: CASSAPGTGLADTQYF. The CDR3 DNA sequence: TGTGCCAGCAGCGCCCCTGGGACAGGGTTGGCAGATACGCAGTATTTT. The whole variable domain, remainder taken from reference TRBV2 and TRBJ2-3, is EPEVTQTPSHQVTQMGQEVILRCVPISNHLYFYWYRQILGQKVEFLVSFYNNEISEKSEIFDDQFSVERPDGSNFTLKIRSTKLEDSAMYFCASSAPGTGLADTQYFGPGTRLTVL.

This chain links TRBV6-5 with TRBJ2-7; 9 bases agree with TRBD1. From germline, CDR1 is MNHEY and CDR2 SVGAGI. CDR3 length: 14 residues. V trimming: 5 bases; J trimming: 3 bases; junction bases outside the gene matches: 5. The CDR3 sequence: CASSKRQGDYEQYF. The CDR3 DNA sequence: TGTGCCAGCAGTAAGCGACAGGGGGACTACGAGCAGTACTTC.